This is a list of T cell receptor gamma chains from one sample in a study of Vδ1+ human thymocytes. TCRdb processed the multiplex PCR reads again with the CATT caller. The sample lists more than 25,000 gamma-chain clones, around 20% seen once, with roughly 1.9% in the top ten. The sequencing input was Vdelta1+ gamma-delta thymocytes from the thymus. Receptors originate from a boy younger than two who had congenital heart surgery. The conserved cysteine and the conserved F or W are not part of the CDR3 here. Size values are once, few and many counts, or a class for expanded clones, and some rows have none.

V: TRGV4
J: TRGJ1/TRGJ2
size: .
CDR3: ATWVPLTNYYKKL

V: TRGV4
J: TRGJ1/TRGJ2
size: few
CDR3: ATWDGLFWYKKL

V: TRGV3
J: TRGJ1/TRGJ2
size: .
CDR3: ATWDIWSGLGPEYKKL

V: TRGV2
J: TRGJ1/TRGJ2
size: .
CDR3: ATWDGGKKL

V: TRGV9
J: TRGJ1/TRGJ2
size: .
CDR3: ALWEVHGICYKKL

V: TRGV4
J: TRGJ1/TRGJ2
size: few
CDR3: ATWDGGHYYKKL

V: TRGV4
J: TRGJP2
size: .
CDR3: ATWDISRSDWIKT

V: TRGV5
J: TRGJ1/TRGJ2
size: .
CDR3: ATWDRLGEYYKKL

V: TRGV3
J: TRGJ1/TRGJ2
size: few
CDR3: ATWRTYNKKL

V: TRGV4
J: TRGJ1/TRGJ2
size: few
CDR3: ATWMNYKKL

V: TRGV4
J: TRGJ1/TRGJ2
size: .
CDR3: ATWARRYKKL

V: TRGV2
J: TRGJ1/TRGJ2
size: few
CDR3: ATWDGLNYYKKL

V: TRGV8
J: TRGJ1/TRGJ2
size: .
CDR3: ATWDSLKNYYKKL

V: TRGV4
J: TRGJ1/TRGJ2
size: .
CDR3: ATWDEEPDYKKL

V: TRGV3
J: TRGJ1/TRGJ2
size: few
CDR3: ATWARARYKKL

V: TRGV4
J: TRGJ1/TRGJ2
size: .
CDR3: ATWMGNYYKKL

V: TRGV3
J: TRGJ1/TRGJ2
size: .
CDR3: ATWDRHGKKL

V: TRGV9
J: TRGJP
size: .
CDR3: ALWEVPWELGKKIKV

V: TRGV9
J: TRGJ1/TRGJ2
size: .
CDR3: ALWEVLNYKKL

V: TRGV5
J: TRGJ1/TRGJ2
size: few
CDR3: ATWDRPKGYKKL

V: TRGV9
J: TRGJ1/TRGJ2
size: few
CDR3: ALWEALHKKL

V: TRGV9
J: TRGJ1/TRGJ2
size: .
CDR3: ALWEPRGGKL

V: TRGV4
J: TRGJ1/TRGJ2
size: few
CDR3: ATWPRHYYKKL

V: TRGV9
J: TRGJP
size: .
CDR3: ASWEVQLELGKKIKV

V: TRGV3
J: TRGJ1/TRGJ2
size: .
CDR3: ATWDTHYYKKL

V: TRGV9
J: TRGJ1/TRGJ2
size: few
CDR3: ALWEVWSFWKL

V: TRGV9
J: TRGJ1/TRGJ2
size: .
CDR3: ALWESPRGKL

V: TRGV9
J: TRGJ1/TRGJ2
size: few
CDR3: ALWEATYYKKL

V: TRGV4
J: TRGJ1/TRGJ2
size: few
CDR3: ATWAVRQNYYKKL

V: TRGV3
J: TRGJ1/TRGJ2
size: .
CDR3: ATWDSWNYYKKL

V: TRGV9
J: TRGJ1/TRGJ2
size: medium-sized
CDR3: ALWEIVKKL

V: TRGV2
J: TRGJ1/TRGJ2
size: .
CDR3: ATWGGRSVDYKKL